This TCR beta chain was sequenced during a study of OX40 agonist ivuxolimab in advanced cancers. On the study more broadly: Prior anti-PD-1, anti-PD-L1 or anti-CTLA-4 therapy did not bar entry, and roughly 40% had some. Study-wide points: Patients with a partial response at 0.1-3.0 mg/kg had among the lowest clonal expansion. Specificity for antigen went undetermined in the expanded peripheral T cells.

This table comes from immunoSEQ multiplex PCR, and its TCRdb copy is limited to in-frame clones, with some not included. The sample records 60,000 or so clones, around 93% being singletons. This CDR3 is 17 amino acids long. Looked up from germline, CDR1 is MDHEN and CDR2 is SYDVKM. Losses at the gene ends were 2 bases for V and 0 bases for J; bases not matched to a gene: 9. Note on this clone: The antigen is undetermined.

The chain joins TRBV28 to TRBJ1-1, with 7 positions matching TRBD1. The input for sequencing was CD4+ or CD8+ T cells sorted from blood, taken in a trial of the OX40 agonist ivuxolimab. The TCR originated in an adult with an advanced solid tumor such as melanoma, head and neck, liver or kidney cancer. The CDR3 loop reads CASSLPTGRGMNTEAFF. As DNA, the CDR3 is TGTGCCAGCAGTTTACCGACAGGGAGAGGTATGAACACTGAAGCTTTCTTT.